This passage covers 27 T cell receptor beta chains from one sample sequenced in a study of molecular identifiers for immune sequencing clone quantification. TCRdb independently ran MiXCR on the PCR reads; one entry per CDR3 protein. There are about 54,000 distinct CDR3 sequences in the sample; approximately 25% occur only once, and about 2% lies in the top ten. Sequencing was performed on naive CD8+ T cells from blood, with Jurkat cell RNA spiked in. The subset denotes: FACS-sorted CD8+CD4-CCR7+CD45RA+ naive T cells. The source of these receptors is a human donor in good health. Some libraries in this study had Jurkat cell RNA spiked in.

Comments on this clonotype: It may be a read error: a sequence one base away is much more abundant. The chain couples TRBV6-5 to TRBJ2-7; D is uncertain. Germline CDR1 is MNHEY and CDR2 is SVGAGI. This CDR3 region has 13 residues. The CDR3: CAGSPLGSYEQYF. For the CDR3, the DNA is TGTGCCGGCAGCCCCCTGGGCTCCTACGAGCAGTACTTC.

Concerning this clonotype: A much larger clonotype is one base distant, so this may be a read error. V and J are TRBV12-5 and TRBJ2-5; a weak D match, TRBD1 (7 bases). Germline CDR1 LGHNT, CDR2 FRNRAP. This CDR3 has 15 amino acids. V lost 4 bases to trimming and J lost 2 bases, with 14 bases between them. Here the CDR3 reads CASGSAGGFQETQYF. The CDR3 DNA sequence: TGTGCTAGTGGTTCGGCAGGGGGGTTTCAAGAGACCCAGTACTTC.

This clonotype was observed a handful of times. The chain is built from TRBV19 and TRBJ2-7, with 9 bases aligning to TRBD1. Per the germline V gene, CDR1 is LNHDA and CDR2 is SQIVND (reference sequence). V lost 4 bases, J lost 3 bases, and 7 bases stayed unmatched. CDR3 length equals 15 residues. The CDR3 sequence is CASSTGTGKIYEQYF. CDR3 coding DNA: TGTGCCAGTAGTACTGGGACAGGGAAGATCTACGAGCAGTACTTC.

Note on this clonotype: It may be a read error: a sequence one base away is much more abundant. V gene TRBV6-1 combines with J gene TRBJ2-3; no clear D. Near its end, the DNA agrees better with TRBJ1-5, so the J call may be wrong. CDR3 length: 17 amino acids. CDR1 is MNHNS, CDR2 SASEGT, per germline. The CDR3, as DNA: TGTGCCAGCAGTGACCCCCGCCTAGCGGCCAACACAGATACGCAGCATTTT. Residues: CASSDPRLAANTDTQHF.

In the case of this clonotype: Given a much more abundant clone one base away, this may be a read error. This sequence joins TRBV4-3 and TRBJ2-7, with a tentative D call TRBD1 (5 bases). The CDR3 is 14 residues long. CDR1 and CDR2 from the germline V gene are LGHNA and YSLEER. This CDR3 is CVSSHQRLQGEQYF. CDR3 coding DNA: TGCGTCAGCAGCCACCAAAGACTTCAGGGCGAGCAGTACTTC.

The sample holds many counts of this clonotype. This sequence joins TRBV11-2 and TRBJ2-7; 7 bases map to TRBD2. The CDR3 is made up of 13 amino acids. Trimming cost V 6 bases and J 1 base; bases outside gene matches: 3. Germline CDR1 and CDR2: SGHAT and FQNNGV. CDR3 nucleotide sequence: TGTGCCAGCAGATTCGGGGGGTCCTACGAGCAGTACTTC. This gives the protein CASRFGGSYEQYF.

This clonotype was seen only a few times. A much bigger clone sits one base away, suggesting this may be a read error. The chain carries TRBV4-3 and TRBJ2-4; tentative D call: TRBD2 (6 bases). The CDR3 totals 16 residues. Germline CDR1 and CDR2: LGHNA and YSLEER. The CDR3 region is CASSQGDSAAINIQYF. Here the CDR3 DNA reads TGCGCCAGCAGCCAAGGGGACTCCGCTGCCATAAACATTCAGTACTTC.

Concerning this clonotype: This may stem from a read error, because a much larger clone lies one nucleotide away. The rearrangement links TRBV24-1 to TRBJ1-1; perhaps TRBD1 as D (6 bases). Germline V lookup: CDR1 KGHDR, CDR2 SFDVKD. The CDR3 spans 13 residues. CDR3 sequence (DNA): TGTGCCACCAGTGTCGGGGGGGGCACTAAAGCTTTCTTT. It yields the protein CATSVGGGTKAFF.

The table lists this clonotype with many counts. The chain combines TRBV5-4 with TRBJ2-7; the D gene is possibly TRBD2 (5 bases). The germline V and J ends were trimmed by 0 bases and 2 bases, with 9 bases remaining between them. Per germline, CDR1 SGHNT and CDR2 YYREEE (reference sequence). This CDR3 spans 14 amino acids. CDR3 sequence: CASSLEGAPYEQYF. The CDR3 nucleotides are TGTGCCAGCAGCTTGGAGGGAGCCCCCTACGAGCAGTACTTC.

This clonotype was recorded at least ten times. The V and J genes are TRBV7-9 and TRBJ1-2; D may be TRBD1 (6 bases). The CDR3 has 16 residues. Germline CDR1 SEHNR, CDR2 FQNEAQ (reference sequence). Trimming pared 5 bases from V and 0 bases from J, leaving 16 bases between. DNA for the CDR3: TGTGCCAGCAGCCAGACGGGACAACCAGCTAACTATGGCTACACCTTC. Protein: CASSQTGQPANYGYTF.

The rearrangement links TRBV19 to TRBJ1-5, with 8 bases that match TRBD1. There are 15 residues in the CDR3. Germline-derived CDR1 and CDR2 are LNHDA and SQIVND (reference sequence). V shed 5 bases and J 6 bases; nucleotides not matched to a gene: 9. The CDR3 DNA reads as TGTGCCAGTAGTTCAAGACAGGGGATCGGTCAGCCCCAGCATTTT. It encodes CASSSRQGIGQPQHF. The complete variable domain, with remaining parts taken from reference TRBV19 and TRBJ1-5, reads DGGITQSPKYLFRKEGQNVTLSCEQNLNHDAMYWYRQDPGQGLRLIYYSQIVNDFQKGDIAEGYSVSREKKESFPLTVTSAQKNPTAFYLCASSSRQGIGQPQHFGDGTRLSIL.

Many counts were recorded for this clonotype. The rearrangement uses TRBV3-1 and TRBJ2-2; D uncertain. CDR3 length: 13 amino acids. The germline V gene encodes CDR1 LGHDT and CDR2 YNNKEL (reference sequence). Trimming stripped 1 base from V and 7 bases from J, with 7 bases between. The CDR3 bases are TGTGCCAGCAGCCAAGTGTTGAGCGGGGAGCTGTTTTTT. Residues: CASSQVLSGELFF.

As regards this clonotype: Since a much larger clone is just one base distant, this may be a read error. The chain links TRBV7-9 to TRBJ2-7; perhaps TRBD1 as D (6 bases). CDR3 size: 14 residues. CDR1 and CDR2 (germline): SEHNR, FQNEAQ (reference sequence). Trimming left V 6 bases short and J 0 bases short, with 12 bases between. The CDR3 reads CASRPEDSSYEQYF. CDR3 sequence (DNA): TGTGCCAGCAGGCCCGAGGACAGCTCCTACGAGCAGTACTTC.

This clonotype has a count of ten or more. The gene calls are TRBV28 and TRBJ2-2; no definite D call. Trimming pared 3 bases from V and 6 bases from J, leaving 11 bases between. The CDR3 extends over 14 amino acids. The germline V gene has CDR1 MDHEN and CDR2 SYDVKM. CDR3 in amino acids: CASSLLVWAGELFF. The CDR3 bases are TGTGCCAGCAGTTTGTTAGTCTGGGCCGGGGAGCTGTTTTTT.

This clonotype was counted a few times. The genes are TRBV30 and TRBJ2-1; D perhaps matches TRBD1 (6 bases). The CDR3 runs 13 residues. Germline values: CDR1 GTSNPN, CDR2 SVGIG (reference sequence). Trimming stripped 2 bases from V and 8 bases from J, with 13 bases between. In DNA form, the CDR3 reads TGTGCCTGGAGTTCAGCGCAGGGGTATGAGCAGTTCTTC. This gives the protein CAWSSAQGYEQFF.

On this clonotype: It may be a read error: a sequence one base away is much more abundant. In DNA, the CDR3 is TGCAGGTCCGGTGAGGCGGCGAACAATGAGCAGTTCTTC. This sequence encodes CRSGEAANNEQFF. This chain connects TRBV29-1 to TRBJ2-1; no firm D call. CDR1 and CDR2 (germline): SQVTM, ANQGSEA. The CDR3 is 13 residues long.

This clonotype was recorded many times. J is TRBJ1-3 and V is TRBV4-3; the D is unclear. The CDR3 covers 16 residues. The germline V gene has CDR1 LGHNA and CDR2 YSLEER. V gave up 0 bases and J gave up 0 bases, with 9 bases separating them. The CDR3 DNA reads as TGCGCCAGCAGCCAAGATTACGATAACTCTGGAAACACCATATATTTT. It yields the protein CASSQDYDNSGNTIYF.

This clonotype was recorded many times. J is TRBJ2-7 and V is TRBV5-5; 7 bases line up with TRBD1. Germline lookup yields CDR1 SGHKS and CDR2 YYEKEE (reference sequence). The CDR3 is 17 residues long. With 6 bases clipped from V and 2 bases from J, the junction kept 17 bases outside the gene matches. CDR3: CASTQSFTGVLAYEQYF. CDR3 nucleotides: TGTGCCAGCACCCAATCTTTTACAGGGGTGCTAGCCTACGAGCAGTACTTC.

This clonotype was counted at least ten times. The chain is built from TRBV14 and TRBJ1-1; no definite D call. The CDR3 loop spans 17 amino acids. V lost 0 bases and J 3 bases, leaving 17 bases between the germline ends. Looked up from germline, CDR1 is SGHDN and CDR2 is FVKESK. The DNA of the CDR3 is TGTGCCAGCAGCCAAGATCCTTCCGTGGCTAGGGACACTGAAGCTTTCTTT. Its translation is CASSQDPSVARDTEAFF. Full variable domain (missing parts from reference TRBV14 and TRBJ1-1): EAGVTQFPSHSVIEKGQTVTLRCDPISGHDNLYWYRRVMGKEIKFLLHFVKESKQDESGMPNNRFLAERTGGTYSTLKVQPAELEDSGVYFCASSQDPSVARDTEAFFGQGTRLTVV.

This clonotype was seen repeatedly, ten times or more. This rearrangement joins TRBV12-3 or TRBV12-4 to TRBJ2-1; D is perhaps TRBD2 (5 bases). Trimming pared 3 bases from V and 2 bases from J, leaving 11 bases between. The CDR3 has 15 residues. The CDR3 spells CASSFLNGTYNEQFF. The CDR3 DNA follows: TGTGCCAGCAGTTTTCTTAACGGGACCTACAATGAGCAGTTCTTC.

This clonotype was counted many times. This chain links TRBV5-1 with TRBJ2-7; D remains ambiguous. Germline lookup yields CDR1 SGHRS and CDR2 YFSETQ. The CDR3 totals 16 residues. Trimming left V 3 bases short and J 0 bases short, with 16 bases between. CDR3 sequence (DNA): TGCGCCAGCAGCTGGGGTGGGCCTCGGAGCTCCTACGAGCAGTACTTC. It translates to CASSWGGPRSSYEQYF.

Turning to this clonotype: The CDR3 does not close with the conserved phenylalanine or tryptophan, likely indicating a read error. The chain links TRBV20-1 to TRBJ1-5; no definite D call. Germline CDR1 reads DFQATT; CDR2 reads SNEGSKA (reference sequence). The CDR3 has 13 residues. Between the trimmed V and J ends, which lost 1 base and 6 bases, there was a span of 10 bases. This chain's CDR3 is CSARVEARQPQHS. The CDR3 DNA follows: TGCAGTGCTAGAGTGGAGGCTCGTCAGCCCCAGCATTCT.

A word on this clonotype: Just one base apart from a much larger clone, this may be a read error. This chain uses TRBV3-1 with TRBJ1-2, with 8 bases matching TRBD1. V was clipped by 0 bases and J by 7 bases; unmatched bases: 4. The CDR3 has 14 residues. Germline CDR1 LGHDT, CDR2 YNNKEL (reference sequence). The CDR3 bases are TGTGCCAGCAGCCAAGAGGCCGGACAGGGTGGCTACACCTTC. Amino acid sequence: CASSQEAGQGGYTF.

The table lists this clonotype with many counts. CDR3 nucleotide sequence: TGTGCCAGCAGCAAGACTAGTTCAGAAGATACGCAGTATTTT. Translating it yields CASSKTSSEDTQYF. This chain connects TRBV7-9 to TRBJ2-3; the D gene is possibly TRBD2 (6 bases). The CDR3 contains 14 residues. Germline values: CDR1 SEHNR, CDR2 FQNEAQ (reference sequence). Trimming left V 5 bases short and J 5 bases short, with 14 bases between.

This clonotype was detected ten times or more. V and J are TRBV9 and TRBJ1-1; D call uncertain. The germline CDR1 and CDR2 sequences are SGDLS and YYNGEE. Trimming removed 0 bases from V and 0 bases from J, with 9 bases in between. The CDR3 covers 15 residues. The CDR3 DNA is TGTGCCAGCAGCGTAGGGCAACACTTGAACACTGAAGCTTTCTTT. This codes for CASSVGQHLNTEAFF.

V is TRBV6-2 or TRBV6-3 and J is TRBJ1-1; D ambiguous. V lost 7 bases to trimming and J lost 0 bases, with 3 bases between them. The germline gives CDR1 MNHEY, CDR2 SVGEGT. The CDR3 consists of 11 residues. The CDR3 coding sequence is TGTGCCAGCAAAGTGAACACTGAAGCTTTCTTT. It is translated as CASKVNTEAFF.

A word on this clonotype: A much larger clone lies one base from this, so it may be a read error. This sequence joins TRBV5-6 and TRBJ2-7; D is uncertain. Germline CDR1 reads SGHDT; CDR2 reads YYEEEE. The CDR3 has 14 residues. CDR3 DNA: TGTGCCAGCAGCTTGGCCGCTCCGAACTACGAGCGGTACTTC. Amino acids: CASSLAAPNYERYF.